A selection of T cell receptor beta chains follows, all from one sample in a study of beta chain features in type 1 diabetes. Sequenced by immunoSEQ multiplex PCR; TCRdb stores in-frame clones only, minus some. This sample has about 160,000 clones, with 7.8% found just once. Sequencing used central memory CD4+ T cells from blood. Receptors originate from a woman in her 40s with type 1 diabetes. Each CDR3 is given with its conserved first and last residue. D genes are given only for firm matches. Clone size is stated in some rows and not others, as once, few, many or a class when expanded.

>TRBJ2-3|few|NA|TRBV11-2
TGTGCCAGCAGCTTAAGCCGCACAGATACGCAGTATTTT
CASSLSRTDTQYF
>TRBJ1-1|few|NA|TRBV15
TGTGCCACCAGCAGCGGTGCAAATACAGGGCGGACTGAAGCTTTCTTT
CATSSGANTGRTEAFF
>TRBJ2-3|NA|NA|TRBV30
TGTGCCTGGAGTGTGGGCTTAGGCACAGATACGCAGTATTTT
CAWSVGLGTDTQYF
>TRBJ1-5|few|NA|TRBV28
TGTGCCAGCACCCCTCAGCGGGGAAGGCAGCCCCAGCATTTT
CASTPQRGRQPQHF
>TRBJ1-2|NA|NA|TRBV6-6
TGTGCCAGCAGTTCCTTGGACAGCTATGGCTACACCTTC
CASSSLDSYGYTF
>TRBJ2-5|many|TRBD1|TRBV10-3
TGTGCCATCAGCGGACAGGGACAAGAGACCCAGTACTTC
CAISGQGQETQYF
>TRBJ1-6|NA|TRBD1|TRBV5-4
TGTGCCAGCAGCTTAAGACAGGGGGATTCACCCCTCCACTTT
CASSLRQGDSPLHF
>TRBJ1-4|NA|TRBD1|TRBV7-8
TGTGCCAGCAGCTTAGTGGGACAGGGGGCAGGAAAACTGTTTTTT
CASSLVGQGAGKLFF
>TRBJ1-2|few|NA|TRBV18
TGTGCCAGCTCACCTCGCCAGGAAATAGACTATGGCTACACCTTC
CASSPRQEIDYGYTF
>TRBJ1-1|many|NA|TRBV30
TGTGCCTGGAGCGTACCTAAAAAGAACACTGAAGCTTTCTTT
CAWSVPKKNTEAFF
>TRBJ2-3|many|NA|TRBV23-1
TGCGCCAGCAGTCAATCAATGGGGACATCCCAAATAGATACGCAGTATTTT
CASSQSMGTSQIDTQYF
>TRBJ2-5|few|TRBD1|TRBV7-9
TGTGCCAGCAGCCTTGGACAGGGTTTTCCAGAGACCCAGTACTTC
CASSLGQGFPETQYF
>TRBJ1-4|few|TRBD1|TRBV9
TGTGCCAGCAGCACCAGGGACAGTGCAACTAATGAAAAACTGTTTTTT
CASSTRDSATNEKLFF
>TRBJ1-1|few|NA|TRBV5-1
TGCGCCAGCAGTCCAGGCGGGTCCATTGAAGCTTTCTTT
CASSPGGSIEAFF
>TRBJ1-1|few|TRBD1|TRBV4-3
TGCGCCAGCAGCAATGAAGCCGGGACAGGGCTCAGGGCTTTCTTT
CASSNEAGTGLRAFF
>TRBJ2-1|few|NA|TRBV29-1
TGCAGCCCACCCAAGAGGGTAGCGCACCACACCCCCACTTCCAATGAGCAGTTCTTC
CSPPKRVAHHTPTSNEQFF
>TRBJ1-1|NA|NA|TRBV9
TGTGCCAGCAGCGTAATAGATTTTACTGAAGCTTTCTTT
CASSVIDFTEAFF
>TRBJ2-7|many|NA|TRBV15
TGTGCCACCAGCTGGAGCCCCGCCAGCTCCTACGAGCAGTACTTC
CATSWSPASSYEQYF
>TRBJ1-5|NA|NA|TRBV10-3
TGTGCCATCAGTGAGTCGGGGGGGGCCCAGCCCCAGCATTTT
CAISESGGAQPQHF
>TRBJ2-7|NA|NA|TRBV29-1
TGCAGCGTTGAACGGGGCTACGAGCAGTACTTC
CSVERGYEQYF
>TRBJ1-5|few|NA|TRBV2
TGTGCCAGCGCCCCGGGCAATCAGCCCCAGCATTTT
CASAPGNQPQHF
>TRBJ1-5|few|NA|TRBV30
TGTGCCTGGTCCGCGGACAGCGATCAGCCCCAGCATTTT
CAWSADSDQPQHF
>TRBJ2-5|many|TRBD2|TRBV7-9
TGTGCCAGCAGCTTACTAGCGGGATACCAAGAGACCCAGTACTTC
CASSLLAGYQETQYF
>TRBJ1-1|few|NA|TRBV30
TGTGCCTGGTACCGGGATACGGCTTTCTTT
CAWYRDTAFF
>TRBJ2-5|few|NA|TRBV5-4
TGTGCCAGCAGCCAGCCCGACGGGGTGCAGCGGACCCAGTACTTC
CASSQPDGVQRTQYF
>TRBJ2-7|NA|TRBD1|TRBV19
TGTGCCAGTAGCCTCCGGGACAGCCCCTACGAGCAGTACTTC
CASSLRDSPYEQYF
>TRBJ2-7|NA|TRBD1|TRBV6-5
TGTGCCAGCAGTAACAGGGGTACCGAGCAGTACTTC
CASSNRGTEQYF